These 30 T cell receptor beta chains share one sample of origin, sequenced in a study of regulatory T cells in long-lasting Graves disease. Time point denoted: newly diagnosed GD, antithyroid drugs for less than 3 months. The authors made the TCR library using RNA they extracted from PBMCs. According to the study, TCR beta libraries were built with iRepertoire HTBI primers and CDR3-region Arm-PCR. MiXCR, applied by TCRdb to the multiplex PCR reads, yields one record per CDR3 protein. This table has 550,000 or so distinct CDR3 sequences, about 12% appearing once. This sample also belongs to another study, concerning T cells in Graves' hyperthyroidism and ophthalmopathy.

The sequencing used peripheral blood mononuclear cells (PBMCs), collected at new diagnosis, from a patient treated with antithyroid drugs. The receptor source for this set is a young woman with Graves disease.

This clonotype was observed at least ten times. V and J are TRBV7-9 and TRBJ1-2, with TRBD1 identical over 9 bases. The CDR3 runs to 15 residues. The V gene end was trimmed by 4 bases and the J gene end by 1 base; junction bases not matched to a gene: 4. Per germline, CDR1 SEHNR and CDR2 FQNEAQ (reference sequence). CDR3 sequence reads: CASSSGTGNNYGYTF. CDR3 in DNA: TGTGCCAGCAGCTCTGGGACAGGGAATAACTATGGCTACACCTTC. The full variable domain, its missing parts supplied by reference TRBV7-9 and TRBJ1-2, is DTGVSQNPRHKITKRGQNVTFRCDPISEHNRLYWYRQTLGQGPEFLTYFQNEAQLEKSRLLSDRFSAERPKGSFSTLEIQRTEQGDSAMYLCASSSGTGNNYGYTFGSGTRLTVV.

This clonotype was found many times. The chain carries TRBV6-1 and TRBJ1-5, with D tentatively TRBD1 (5 bases). Trimming took 4 bases from V and 2 from J, leaving 12 bases between them. Per the germline V gene, CDR1 is MNHNS and CDR2 is SASEGT. This CDR3 has 15 residues. The CDR3 sequence: CASSVWGGGNQPQHF. The CDR3 coding sequence is TGTGCCAGCAGTGTATGGGGCGGGGGCAATCAGCCCCAGCATTTT.

This clonotype appeared many times. The chain is built from TRBV2 and TRBJ2-6; D uncertain. With 9 bases removed from V and 0 bases from J, the gap between germline ends came to 6 bases. CDR3 size: 13 residues. Germline CDR1 is SNHLY and CDR2 is FYNNEI. Written as DNA, the CDR3 is TGTGCCAGGGCCATCTCTGGGGCCAACGTCCTGACTTTC. Protein sequence: CARAISGANVLTF.

This clonotype was seen at least ten times. The V gene is TRBV28, the J gene TRBJ2-1, with 11 bases aligning to TRBD2. The CDR3 is made up of 19 amino acids. The V and J ends lost 3 bases and 0 bases, in that order; junction bases with no gene match: 10. CDR1 is MDHEN and CDR2 is SYDVKM in the germline V gene. The CDR3 loop is CASSFFGTSGEFSYNEQFF. In DNA, the CDR3 is TGTGCCAGCAGTTTTTTTGGGACTAGCGGTGAGTTCTCCTACAATGAGCAGTTCTTC.

V usage is TRBV28 and J usage is TRBJ1-1, with a weak D call TRBD1 (5 bases). With 3 bases removed from V and 0 bases from J, the gap between germline ends came to 17 bases. Germline V lookup: CDR1 MDHEN, CDR2 SYDVKM. This CDR3 is 17 amino acids long. CDR3 protein: CASSFGRGPYMNTEAFF. In nucleotides, the CDR3 is TGTGCCAGCAGTTTCGGGAGGGGTCCCTACATGAACACTGAAGCTTTCTTT.

This clonotype was counted a few times. J is TRBJ1-3 and V is TRBV25-1; D perhaps matches TRBD1 (5 bases). The ends were cut back, 5 bases at V and 2 bases at J, with 10 bases in the middle. CDR1 and CDR2 (germline): MGHDK, SYGVNS. This CDR3 spans 14 amino acids. CDR3 coding DNA: TGTGCCAGCAGTAAAGACAGTACTGGAAACACCATATATTTT. Protein: CASSKDSTGNTIYF.

Only a few counts were recorded for this clonotype. CDR3 protein: CASSQDWTSGRDNEQFF. DNA for the CDR3: TGCGCCAGCAGCCAAGATTGGACTAGCGGGAGAGACAATGAGCAGTTCTTC. The chain carries TRBV4-3 and TRBJ2-1; 13 bases are shared with TRBD2. The V and J ends lost 0 bases and 5 bases, in that order; junction bases with no gene match: 4. Germline V CDR1 and CDR2: LGHNA, YSLEER. The CDR3 sequence is 17 residues long.

This clonotype was counted a few times. DNA of the CDR3: TGCAGCGTTAAACGGTCGCAAGAGACCCAGTACTTC. This sequence encodes CSVKRSQETQYF. The rearrangement joins TRBV29-1 to TRBJ2-5; D call uncertain. Germline loops: CDR1 SQVTM, CDR2 ANQGSEA. V lost 5 bases, J lost 2 bases, and 9 bases lay in between. CDR3 length equals 12 residues.

The J gene is TRBJ2-3, the V gene TRBV7-9, with 10 bases lining up with TRBD2. This CDR3 is 16 amino acids long. The V gene's germline CDR1 is SEHNR and CDR2 FQNEAQ (reference sequence). Trimming at V came to 1 base and at J to 6 bases, leaving 7 bases not matched to a gene. CDR3 region: CASSLVGLAAADTQYF. In DNA form, the CDR3 reads TGTGCCAGCAGCTTAGTTGGACTAGCGGCCGCCGATACGCAGTATTTT.

This clonotype was seen at least ten times. This sequence joins TRBV6-1 and TRBJ2-7; D is unclear. CDR1 MNHNS and CDR2 SASEGT come from the germline V gene. The CDR3 spans 15 residues. V was shortened by 5 bases and J by 4 bases, with 18 bases between the two germline ends. The DNA of the CDR3 is TGTGCCAGCAGTCGTGATAGGTCGCTCCAATACGAGCAGTACTTC. Its protein is CASSRDRSLQYEQYF.

This clonotype came up many times. CDR3 amino acids: CASSGLAGGNTGELFF. CDR3 DNA: TGTGCCAGCAGTGGGCTAGCGGGAGGGAACACCGGGGAGCTGTTTTTT. The chain joins TRBV6-1 to TRBJ2-2, with 11 bases lining up with TRBD2. The CDR3 covers 16 residues. The V gene end was trimmed by 4 bases and the J gene end by 1 base; junction bases not matched to a gene: 2. The V gene's germline CDR1 is MNHNS and CDR2 SASEGT.

This clonotype occurred many times. The genes are TRBV20-1 and TRBJ1-1; D is undetermined. CDR3 length: 12 residues. Germline V CDR1 and CDR2: DFQATT, SNEGSKA (reference sequence). V was cut by 2 bases and J by 5 bases, with 9 bases left in between. The chain's CDR3 is CSARRSSTEAFF. In DNA form, the CDR3 reads TGCAGTGCTAGACGGTCATCTACTGAAGCTTTCTTT.

This clonotype was found many times. The gene calls are TRBV9 and TRBJ1-5; TRBD1 matches at 7 bases. After removal of 3 bases from V and 6 bases from J, the junction contained 18 bases not matched to a gene. Germline V gene lookup returns CDR1 SGDLS and CDR2 YYNGEE. The length of the CDR3 is 18 residues. DNA of the CDR3: TGTGCCAGCAGCGACCTTCGAGCTCCCGACAGGGAAGGTCAGCCCCAGCATTTT. Translation: CASSDLRAPDREGQPQHF. Supplemented by reference TRBV9 and TRBJ1-5, the full variable domain reads DSGVTQTPKHLITATGQRVTLRCSPRSGDLSVYWYQQSLDQGLQFLIQYYNGEERAKGNILERFSAQQFPDLHSELNLSSLELGDSALYFCASSDLRAPDREGQPQHFGDGTRLSIL.

This clonotype was detected only a few times. The V and J genes are TRBV18 and TRBJ2-2; no clear D. The CDR3 length is 13 residues. CDR1 and CDR2 (germline): KGHSH, LQKENI. V lost 3 bases to trimming and J lost 8 bases, with 10 bases between them. In DNA, the CDR3 is TGTGCCAGCTCACCCCCCTCTAGTGGGGAGCTGTTTTTT. It is translated as CASSPPSSGELFF.

This clonotype occurred many times. The chain uses TRBV28 and TRBJ2-5; TRBD2 is a possible D gene (6 bases). Germline V gives CDR1 MDHEN, CDR2 SYDVKM. V lost 5 bases and J 8 bases, leaving 12 bases between the germline ends. This CDR3 contains 12 residues. This CDR3 is CASSRRRGTQYF. The DNA of the CDR3 is TGTGCCAGCAGTCGTCGGAGGGGCACCCAGTACTTC.

The chain is built from TRBV28 and TRBJ1-4; D is possibly TRBD1 (5 bases). CDR3 length: 20 residues. Germline values: CDR1 MDHEN, CDR2 SYDVKM. V lost 4 bases to trimming and J lost 5 bases, with 29 bases between them. The DNA of the CDR3 is TGTGCCAGCAGTTCCCCCCCGCAGGGCGGATCTCCGACCTTAAATGAAAAACTGTTTTTT. This gives the protein CASSSPPQGGSPTLNEKLFF.

This clonotype was observed many times. The rearrangement joins TRBV2 to TRBJ2-1, with a tentative D call TRBD1 (5 bases). This CDR3 comprises 16 residues. V shed 2 bases and J shed 2 bases, with 13 bases lying between them. Looked up from germline, CDR1 is SNHLY and CDR2 is FYNNEI. CDR3 coding DNA: TGTGCCAGCAGTGAATGGGGCAGAAGTCCCTACAATGAGCAGTTCTTC. Protein product: CASSEWGRSPYNEQFF.

This clonotype showed up just a few times. The J gene is TRBJ2-1, the V gene TRBV7-3; perhaps TRBD1 as D (6 bases). Trimming removed 0 bases from V and 7 bases from J, with 7 bases in between. Germline V lookup: CDR1 SGHTA, CDR2 FQGTGA. The CDR3 is made up of 13 amino acids. The CDR3 nucleotides are TGTGCCAGCAGCTTAACTCAGGGGAATGAGCAGTTCTTC. This encodes CASSLTQGNEQFF.

This clonotype showed up many times. The V call is TRBV6-2 or TRBV6-3, the J call TRBJ1-6, with no clear D. The CDR3 has 12 residues. Between the trimmed V and J ends, which lost 0 bases and 12 bases, there was a span of 6 bases. Germline CDR1 is MNHEY and CDR2 is SVGEGT. The CDR3 spells CASSYSIGPLHF. The DNA for the CDR3 is TGTGCCAGCAGTTACTCCATCGGACCCCTCCACTTT.

This clonotype occurred many times. V gene TRBV9 combines with J gene TRBJ2-7; D is perhaps TRBD2 (5 bases). Germline values: CDR1 SGDLS, CDR2 YYNGEE. V was pared by 0 bases and J by 5 bases, with 9 bases between. The CDR3 spans 13 residues. The CDR3 DNA sequence: TGTGCCAGCAGCGTAGGGGTCGGGGACGAGCAGTACTTC. Its translation is CASSVGVGDEQYF.

This clonotype has a count of ten or more. This chain joins TRBV19 and TRBJ1-2, with 7 bases identical to TRBD1. CDR1 LNHDA and CDR2 SQIVND come from the germline V gene (reference sequence). The CDR3 has 13 amino acids. The ends lost 6 bases at V and 7 bases at J; junction bases unmatched: 8. The CDR3 reads CASSDRVKVGYTF. The CDR3 DNA follows: TGTGCCAGTAGCGACAGGGTTAAGGTTGGCTACACCTTC.

The J gene is TRBJ2-1, the V gene TRBV6-2 or TRBV6-3, with 12 positions matching TRBD2. Unmatched junction bases numbered 7, after V lost 0 bases and J lost 7 bases. Germline CDR1 MNHEY, CDR2 SVGEGT. This CDR3 region has 17 residues. Written as DNA, the CDR3 is TGTGCCAGCAGTTACTCGGGTCTAGCGGGAGGGCTAAATGAGCAGTTCTTC. Translated: CASSYSGLAGGLNEQFF.

Ten or more counts support this clonotype. The chain carries TRBV7-2 and TRBJ2-3, with 12 bases aligning to TRBD2. Losses at the gene ends were 5 bases for V and 2 bases for J; bases not matched to a gene: 14. CDR1 and CDR2 (germline): SGHTA, FQGNSA. This CDR3 is built from 19 residues. The CDR3 protein is CASSPGLGLAGDATDTQYF. In DNA, the CDR3 is TGTGCCAGCAGCCCCGGCTTGGGACTAGCGGGCGATGCCACAGATACGCAGTATTTT.

This chain joins TRBV7-9 and TRBJ2-5; 8 nucleotides agree with TRBD2. Germline CDR1 SEHNR, CDR2 FQNEAQ (reference sequence). This CDR3 contains 13 residues. The ends lost 8 bases at V and 5 bases at J; junction bases unmatched: 7. The CDR3 loop is CASFGRGLETQYF. In DNA, the CDR3 is TGTGCCAGCTTCGGGAGGGGTCTGGAGACCCAGTACTTC.

This clonotype turned up a few times. Possible read error: a much larger clone is one base away. The gene calls are TRBV7-9 and TRBJ1-5; D is unclear. Per germline, CDR1 SEHNR and CDR2 FQNEAQ (reference sequence). V was shortened by 2 bases and J by 5 bases, with 4 bases between the two germline ends. This CDR3 has 12 residues. The CDR3 coding sequence is TGTGCCAGCAGCTTAATGGATCAGCCCCAGCATTTT. Protein product: CASSLMDQPQHF. The variable domain in full, with the rest retrieved from reference TRBV7-9 and TRBJ1-5, is DTGVSQNPRHKITKRGQNVTFRCDPISEHNRLYWYRQTLGQGPEFLTYFQNEAQLEKSRLLSDRFSAERPKGSFSTLEIQRTEQGDSAMYLCASSLMDQPQHFGDGTRLSIL.

This chain links TRBV6-1 with TRBJ2-2, with a tentative D call TRBD2 (6 bases). The germline CDR1 and CDR2 sequences are MNHNS and SASEGT. V was cut by 8 bases and J by 1 base, with 11 bases left in between. CDR3 length: 14 amino acids. The CDR3 DNA reads as TGTGCCAGCTACGTGGGAGGGAACACCGGGGAGCTGTTTTTT. As protein: CASYVGGNTGELFF.

This clonotype was detected a few times. The V call is TRBV4-1, the J call TRBJ2-1, with 11 bases that match TRBD2. This CDR3 comprises 16 residues. Unmatched junction bases numbered 3, after V lost 3 bases and J lost 2 bases. The germline V gene encodes CDR1 MGHRA and CDR2 YSYEKL. The DNA for the CDR3 is TGCGCCAGCAGCCACCCACTAGCGGGAGCCTACAATGAGCAGTTCTTC. This translates into CASSHPLAGAYNEQFF.

This clonotype was observed many times. The chain couples TRBV11-2 to TRBJ2-3; possible D gene TRBD2, 7 bases. This CDR3 has 12 residues. From germline, CDR1 is SGHAT and CDR2 FQNNGV. V was clipped by 7 bases and J by 8 bases, with 13 bases between them. For the CDR3, the DNA is TGTGCCAGCATGCACAGGGAGGGTACGCAGTATTTT. Protein sequence: CASMHREGTQYF.

Many counts were recorded for this clonotype. V and J are TRBV2 and TRBJ2-7; tentative D call: TRBD2 (6 bases). CDR1 and CDR2 from the germline V gene are SNHLY and FYNNEI. CDR3 size: 15 residues. The V gene lost 5 bases and the J gene lost 2 bases, with 16 bases spanning the gap. Here the CDR3 DNA reads TGTGCCAGCAGTCCCAGCTGGTGGGGGGCCTACGAGCAGTACTTC. Amino acids: CASSPSWWGAYEQYF.

This clonotype showed up just a few times. The CDR3 region is CASSQEGGLQLTYNEQFF. The CDR3, as DNA: TGTGCCAGCAGCCAAGAAGGAGGGCTCCAGCTTACCTACAATGAGCAGTTCTTC. V and J are TRBV14 and TRBJ2-1; TRBD2 is a possible D gene (6 bases). Deletions cut 0 bases from V and 2 bases from J, with 17 bases between. This CDR3 region has 18 residues. Per the germline V gene, CDR1 is SGHDN and CDR2 is FVKESK.